The T cell receptor beta chain described here comes from a study of graft-versus-host responses after intestinal transplantation. Study-wide points: Analysis identified GvH clones in recipient marrow, with some appearing first in ileum or blood.

The authors combined some 200,000 CFSE-labeled responder cells with some 200,000 irradiated, violet-dye-labeled stimulator cells in plates. Both CD3+CD4+ and CD3+CD8+ responders that were proliferating and CFSE-low underwent sorting after the reaction. Measured with immunoSEQ multiplex PCR; TCRdb has only the in-frame clones, and not every one. The sample holds roughly 16,000 clones, about 38% seen once. V was clipped by 7 bases and J by 5 bases, with 21 bases between them. This CDR3 comprises 15 residues. Germline V CDR1 and CDR2: LNHNV, YYDKDF (reference sequence). This clonotype was obtained from a human patient who received an intestinal transplant. The sequenced sample was alloreactive CD8+ T cells from a mixed lymphocyte reaction culture, obtained before intestinal transplant. Subset reported: CFSE-low proliferating T cells sorted from roughly 6-day pre-transplant mixed lymphocyte reaction (GvH or HvG direction). This rearrangement joins TRBV15 to TRBJ2-7; perhaps TRBD1 as D (6 bases). The CDR3 DNA reads as TGTGCCACCACAAACAGGGTACGCTATAGGGACGAGCAGTACTTC. Translation: CATTNRVRYRDEQYF.